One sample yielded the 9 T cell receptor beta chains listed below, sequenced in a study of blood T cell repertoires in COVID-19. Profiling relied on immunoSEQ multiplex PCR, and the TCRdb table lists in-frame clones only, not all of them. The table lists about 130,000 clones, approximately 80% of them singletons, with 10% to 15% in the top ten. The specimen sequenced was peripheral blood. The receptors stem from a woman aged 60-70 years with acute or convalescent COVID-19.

In nucleotides, the CDR3 is TGTGCCAGCAGCTTAGGACAGGGGAATGAAAAACTGTTTTTT. Translation: CASSLGQGNEKLFF. This chain links TRBV7-9 with TRBJ1-4; 8 bases line up with TRBD1. V lost 1 base, J lost 5 bases, and 0 bases stayed unmatched. CDR3 length equals 14 residues. CDR1 is SEHNR and CDR2 is FQNEAQ in the germline V gene (reference sequence).

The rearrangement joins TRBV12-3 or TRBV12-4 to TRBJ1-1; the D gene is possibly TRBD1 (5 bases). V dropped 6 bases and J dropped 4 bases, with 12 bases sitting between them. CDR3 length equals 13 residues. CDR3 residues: CASRPTGGTEAFF. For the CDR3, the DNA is TGTGCCAGCAGGCCTACCGGGGGCACTGAAGCTTTCTTT.

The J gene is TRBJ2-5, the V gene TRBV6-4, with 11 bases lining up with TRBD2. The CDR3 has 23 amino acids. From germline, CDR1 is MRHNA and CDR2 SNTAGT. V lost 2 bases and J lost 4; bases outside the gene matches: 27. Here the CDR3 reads CASSDAWTGDPLSGGAAGETQYF. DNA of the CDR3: TGTGCCAGCAGTGACGCCTGGACAGGGGACCCCCTTAGCGGGGGGGCTGCGGGAGAGACCCAGTACTTC.

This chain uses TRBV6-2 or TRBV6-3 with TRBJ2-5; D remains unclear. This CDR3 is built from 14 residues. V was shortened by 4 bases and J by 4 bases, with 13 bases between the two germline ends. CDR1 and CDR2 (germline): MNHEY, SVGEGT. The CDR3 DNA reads TGTGCCAGCAGTTTTCGGAGTCGCGGAGAGACCCAGTACTTC. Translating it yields CASSFRSRGETQYF.

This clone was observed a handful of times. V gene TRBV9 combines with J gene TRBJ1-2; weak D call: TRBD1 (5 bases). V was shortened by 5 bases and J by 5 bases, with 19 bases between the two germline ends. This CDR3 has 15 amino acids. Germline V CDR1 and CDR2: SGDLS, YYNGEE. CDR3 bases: TGTGCCAGCAGTGGGTACGGGGGAGTGGAGTATGGCTACACCTTC. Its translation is CASSGYGGVEYGYTF.

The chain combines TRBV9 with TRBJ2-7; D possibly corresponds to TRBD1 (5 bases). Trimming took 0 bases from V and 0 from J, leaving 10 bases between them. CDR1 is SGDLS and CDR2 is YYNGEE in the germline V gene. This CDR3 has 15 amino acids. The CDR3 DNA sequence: TGTGCCAGCAGCGTAGGCGAAGGGGCCTCCTACGAGCAGTACTTC. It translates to CASSVGEGASYEQYF.

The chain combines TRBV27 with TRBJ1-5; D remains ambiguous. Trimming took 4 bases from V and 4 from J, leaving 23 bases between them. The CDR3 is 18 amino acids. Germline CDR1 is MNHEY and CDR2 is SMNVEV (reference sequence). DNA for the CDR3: TGTGCCAGCAGTTCGTTACCCGCAACCAGGACTATTAATCAGCCCCAGCATTTT. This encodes CASSSLPATRTINQPQHF.

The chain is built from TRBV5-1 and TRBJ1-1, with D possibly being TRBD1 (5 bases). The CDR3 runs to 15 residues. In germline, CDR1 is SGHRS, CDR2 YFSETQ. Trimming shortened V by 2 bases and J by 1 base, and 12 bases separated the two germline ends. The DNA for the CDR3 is TGCGCCAGCAGCTTCAATCAGGGTGCGAACACTGAAGCTTTCTTT. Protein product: CASSFNQGANTEAFF.

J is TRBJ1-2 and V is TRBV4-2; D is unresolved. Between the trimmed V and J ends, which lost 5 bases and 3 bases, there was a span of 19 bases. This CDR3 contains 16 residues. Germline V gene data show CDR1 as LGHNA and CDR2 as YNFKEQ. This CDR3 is CASSYSRKSSHYGYTF. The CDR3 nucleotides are TGTGCCAGCAGCTATTCCAGGAAGAGTTCCCACTATGGCTACACCTTC.